The 12 T cell receptor beta chains reported below all come from one sample, sequenced in a study of blood T cell repertoires in COVID-19. Generated by immunoSEQ multiplex PCR, the TCRdb table keeps only in-frame clones and is missing some. The sample includes around 350,000 clones, more than 75% of them seen just once. Sequences were obtained from peripheral blood. All receptors derive from a human donor in a cohort sampled during active COVID-19.

The rearrangement uses TRBV30 and TRBJ2-1; D uncertain. With 3 bases removed from V and 7 bases from J, the gap between germline ends came to 10 bases. Germline V gives CDR1 GTSNPN, CDR2 SVGIG (reference sequence). The CDR3 sequence is 12 residues long. This CDR3 reads CAWSQTWNEQFF. The DNA for the CDR3 is TGTGCCTGGAGCCAAACTTGGAATGAGCAGTTCTTC.

V usage is TRBV15 and J usage is TRBJ2-3; possibly TRBD2 for D (6 bases). CDR1 is LNHNV, CDR2 YYDKDF, per germline (reference sequence). The CDR3 totals 17 residues. V was shortened by 0 bases and J by 1 base, with 14 bases between the two germline ends. The CDR3 loop is CATSRDFGGVGTDTQYF. The DNA for the CDR3 is TGTGCCACCAGCAGAGATTTCGGGGGAGTGGGCACAGATACGCAGTATTTT.

For the CDR3, the DNA is TGTGCCAGCAGTCACCTAGACAGGGCGGGCACTGAAGCTTTCTTT. The encoded protein is CASSHLDRAGTEAFF. The chain is built from TRBV25-1 and TRBJ1-1; 7 nucleotides match TRBD1. CDR1 is MGHDK, CDR2 SYGVNS, per germline. The CDR3 totals 15 residues. The J segment lost 4 bases and the V segment lost 5 bases, leaving 10 bases of the junction unmatched.

The chain recombines TRBV15 with TRBJ2-7; D is perhaps TRBD1 (6 bases). Trimming removed 5 bases at V and 6 bases at J, with 17 bases between. This CDR3 comprises 14 residues. CDR1 and CDR2 (germline): LNHNV, YYDKDF (reference sequence). In DNA, the CDR3 is TGTGCCACCAGCCCGGGACACTACCAGGGCGAGCAGTACTTC. This encodes CATSPGHYQGEQYF.

This clone was observed once. This chain uses TRBV24-1 with TRBJ2-2, with a weak D call TRBD1 (5 bases). V was clipped by 3 bases and J by 3 bases, with 10 bases between them. Germline-derived CDR1 and CDR2 are KGHDR and SFDVKD. This CDR3 has 15 residues. The CDR3 region has the DNA TGTGCCACCAGTGATCCCGGACACGACACCGGGGAGCTGTTTTTT. Encoded protein: CATSDPGHDTGELFF.

This chain joins TRBV9 and TRBJ2-7; D unclear. Trimming removed 0 bases from V and 2 bases from J, with 9 bases in between. The length of the CDR3 is 14 residues. Germline assignment: CDR1 SGDLS and CDR2 YYNGEE. CDR3 amino acids: CASSVGASTYEQYF. CDR3 nucleotides: TGTGCCAGCAGCGTAGGAGCTTCCACCTACGAGCAGTACTTC.

J is TRBJ1-1 and V is TRBV18; 9 bases map to TRBD1. The CDR3 is 16 residues long. Germline V gives CDR1 KGHSH, CDR2 LQKENI. J was trimmed by 4 bases and V by 3 bases; bases with no gene match: 9. DNA of the CDR3: TGTGCCAGCTCACCTTCTAGGGGACAGGGAGGCACTGAAGCTTTCTTT. Translating gives CASSPSRGQGGTEAFF.

This chain links TRBV30 with TRBJ1-6; D uncertain. Deletions cut 5 bases from V and 3 bases from J, with 8 bases between. This CDR3 has 13 amino acids. Per the germline V gene, CDR1 is GTSNPN and CDR2 is SVGIG (reference sequence). As DNA, the CDR3 is TGTGCCTGGGGACGAGACTATAATTCACCCCTCCACTTT. It translates to CAWGRDYNSPLHF.

The rearrangement joins TRBV2 to TRBJ2-2; D gene ambiguous. V shed 7 bases and J shed 0 bases, with 9 bases lying between them. CDR1 is SNHLY and CDR2 is FYNNEI in the germline V gene. The CDR3 has 14 amino acids. CDR3 sequence (DNA): TGTGCCAGCACGGTACTGACGAACACCGGGGAGCTGTTTTTT. Residues: CASTVLTNTGELFF. Using reference TRBV2 and TRBJ2-2 for the parts outside the CDR3, the full variable domain is EPEVTQTPSHQVTQMGQEVILRCVPISNHLYFYWYRQILGQKVEFLVSFYNNEISEKSEIFDDQFSVERPDGSNFTLKIRSTKLEDSAMYFCASTVLTNTGELFFGEGSRLTVL.

DNA for the CDR3: TGCAGTGTTCGCACAATAGATACGCAGTATTTT. It yields the protein CSVRTIDTQYF. The rearrangement links TRBV20-1 to TRBJ2-3; D remains unclear. V lost 7 bases and J lost 5, with 10 bases in between. This CDR3 region has 11 residues. Germline-derived CDR1 and CDR2 are DFQATT and SNEGSKA (reference sequence).

V is TRBV7-2 and J is TRBJ1-3; D is unresolved. CDR1 and CDR2 (germline): SGHTA, FQGNSA. The CDR3 consists of 15 residues. V was shortened by 8 bases and J by 2 bases, with 16 bases between the two germline ends. This CDR3 is CASGTGFAAGNTIYF. CDR3 bases: TGTGCCAGCGGAACGGGTTTTGCAGCTGGAAACACCATATATTTT. Drawing the rest from reference TRBV7-2 and TRBJ1-3, the complete variable domain is GAGVSQSPSNKVTEKGKDVELRCDPISGHTALYWYRQSLGQGLEFLIYFQGNSAPDKSGLPSDRFSAERTGGSVSTLTIQRTQQEDSAVYLCASGTGFAAGNTIYFGEGSWLTVV.

J is TRBJ1-3 and V is TRBV4-1; D gene unclear. The V end was cut by 0 bases, the J end by 0 bases, with 6 bases between. The CDR3 is 15 residues long. Germline V gives CDR1 MGHRA, CDR2 YSYEKL. The chain's CDR3 is CASSQELSSGNTIYF. The DNA of the CDR3 is TGCGCCAGCAGCCAAGAACTTAGCTCTGGAAACACCATATATTTT.